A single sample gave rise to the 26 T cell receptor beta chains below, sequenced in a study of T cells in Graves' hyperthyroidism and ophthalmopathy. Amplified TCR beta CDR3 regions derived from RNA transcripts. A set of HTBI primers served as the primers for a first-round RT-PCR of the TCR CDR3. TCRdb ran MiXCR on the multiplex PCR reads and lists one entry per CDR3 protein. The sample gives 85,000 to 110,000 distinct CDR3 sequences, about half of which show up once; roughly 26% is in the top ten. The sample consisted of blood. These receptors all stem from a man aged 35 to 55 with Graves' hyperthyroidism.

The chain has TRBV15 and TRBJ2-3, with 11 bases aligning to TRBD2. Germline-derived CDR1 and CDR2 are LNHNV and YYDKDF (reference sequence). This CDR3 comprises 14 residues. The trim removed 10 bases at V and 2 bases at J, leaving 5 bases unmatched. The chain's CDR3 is CARLAGISTDTQYF. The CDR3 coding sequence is TGTGCCAGACTAGCGGGGATCTCCACAGATACGCAGTATTTT.

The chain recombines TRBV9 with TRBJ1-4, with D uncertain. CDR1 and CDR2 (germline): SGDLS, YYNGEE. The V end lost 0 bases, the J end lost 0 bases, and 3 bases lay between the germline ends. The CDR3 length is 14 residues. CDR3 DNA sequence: TGTGCCAGCAGCGTAGATCCAACTAATGAAAAACTGTTTTTT. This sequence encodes CASSVDPTNEKLFF.

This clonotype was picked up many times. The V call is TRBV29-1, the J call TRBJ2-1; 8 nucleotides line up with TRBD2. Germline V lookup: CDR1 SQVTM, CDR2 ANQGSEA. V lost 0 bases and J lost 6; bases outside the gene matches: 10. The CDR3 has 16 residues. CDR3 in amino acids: CSVEDFERGTFNEQFF. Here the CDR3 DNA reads TGCAGCGTTGAAGATTTCGAGCGGGGGACATTCAATGAGCAGTTCTTC.

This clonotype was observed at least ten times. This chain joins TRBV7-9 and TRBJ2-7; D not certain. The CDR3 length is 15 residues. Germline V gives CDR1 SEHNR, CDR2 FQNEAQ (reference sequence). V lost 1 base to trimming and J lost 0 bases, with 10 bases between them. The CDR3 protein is CASSLELMSSYEQYF. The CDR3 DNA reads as TGTGCCAGCAGCTTAGAACTGATGAGCTCCTACGAGCAGTACTTC.

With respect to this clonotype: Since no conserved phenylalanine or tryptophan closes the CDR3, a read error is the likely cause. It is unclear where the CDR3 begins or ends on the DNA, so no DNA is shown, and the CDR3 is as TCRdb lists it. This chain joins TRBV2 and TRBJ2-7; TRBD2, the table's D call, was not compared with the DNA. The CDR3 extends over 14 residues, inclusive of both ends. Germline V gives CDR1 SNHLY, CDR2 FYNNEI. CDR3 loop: CASVAGEYYYEQCY.

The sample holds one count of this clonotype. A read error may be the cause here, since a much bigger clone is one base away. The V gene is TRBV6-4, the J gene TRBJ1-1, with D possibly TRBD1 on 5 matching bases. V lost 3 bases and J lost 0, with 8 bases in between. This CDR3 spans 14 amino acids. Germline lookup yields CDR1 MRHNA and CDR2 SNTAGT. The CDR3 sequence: CASSDMGVNTEAFF. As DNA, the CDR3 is TGTGCCAGCAGTGATATGGGGGTGAACACTGAAGCTTTCTTT.

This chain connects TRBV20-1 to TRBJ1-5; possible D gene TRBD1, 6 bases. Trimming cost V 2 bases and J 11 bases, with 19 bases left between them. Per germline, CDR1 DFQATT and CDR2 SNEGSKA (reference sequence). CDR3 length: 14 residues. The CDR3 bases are TGCAGTGCTAGAAGTCGCGGGGGGCAAGAGACCCAGCATTTT. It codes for CSARSRGGQETQHF.

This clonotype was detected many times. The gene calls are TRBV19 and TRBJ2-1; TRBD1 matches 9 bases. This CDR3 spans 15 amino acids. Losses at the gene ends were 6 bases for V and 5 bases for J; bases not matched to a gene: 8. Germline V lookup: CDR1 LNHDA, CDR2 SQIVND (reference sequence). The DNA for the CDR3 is TGTGCCAGTAGACTCGACAGGGGGTCCCACAATGAGCAGTTCTTC. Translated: CASRLDRGSHNEQFF. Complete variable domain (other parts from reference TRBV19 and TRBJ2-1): DGGITQSPKYLFRKEGQNVTLSCEQNLNHDAMYWYRQDPGQGLRLIYYSQIVNDFQKGDIAEGYSVSREKKESFPLTVTSAQKNPTAFYLCASRLDRGSHNEQFFGPGTRLTVL.

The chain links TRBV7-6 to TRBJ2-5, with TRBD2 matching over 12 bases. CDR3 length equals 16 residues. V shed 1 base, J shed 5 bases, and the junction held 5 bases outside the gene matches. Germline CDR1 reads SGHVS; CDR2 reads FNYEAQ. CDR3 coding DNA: TGTGCCAGCAGCTTAGTAGCTAGCGGGGGGGCCGAGACCCAGTACTTC. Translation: CASSLVASGGAETQYF.

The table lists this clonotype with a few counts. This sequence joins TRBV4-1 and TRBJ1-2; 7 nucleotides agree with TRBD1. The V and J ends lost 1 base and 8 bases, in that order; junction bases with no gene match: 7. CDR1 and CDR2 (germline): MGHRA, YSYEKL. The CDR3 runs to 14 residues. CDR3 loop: CASSQVSTGKGYTF. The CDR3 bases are TGCGCCAGCAGCCAAGTCTCGACAGGGAAGGGCTACACCTTC.

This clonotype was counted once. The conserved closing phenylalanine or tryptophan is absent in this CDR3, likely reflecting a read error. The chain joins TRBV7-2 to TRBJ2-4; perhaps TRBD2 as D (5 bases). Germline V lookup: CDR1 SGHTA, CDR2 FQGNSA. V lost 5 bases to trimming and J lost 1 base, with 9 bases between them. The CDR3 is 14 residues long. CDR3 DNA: TGTGCCAGCAGCCGGGAATGGGCCAAAAACATTCAGTACGTC. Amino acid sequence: CASSREWAKNIQYV.

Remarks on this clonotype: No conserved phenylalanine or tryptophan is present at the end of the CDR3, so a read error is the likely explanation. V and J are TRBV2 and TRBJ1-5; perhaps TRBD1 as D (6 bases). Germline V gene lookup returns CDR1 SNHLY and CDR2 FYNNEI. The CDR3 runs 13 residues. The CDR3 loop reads CASRGGGRQPQHL. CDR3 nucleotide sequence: TGCGCCAGCCGTGGTGGGGGGCGGCAGCCCCAGCATTTG.

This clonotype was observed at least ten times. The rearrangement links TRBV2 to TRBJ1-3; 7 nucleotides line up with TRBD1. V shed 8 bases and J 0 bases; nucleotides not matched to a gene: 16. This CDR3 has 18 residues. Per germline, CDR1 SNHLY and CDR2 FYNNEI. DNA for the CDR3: TGTGCCAGCGTCGACCCCCGGGACAGCTTGAGCTCTGGAAACACCATATATTTT. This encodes CASVDPRDSLSSGNTIYF.

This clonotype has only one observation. The CDR3 protein is CASSMAKAEGSGNQPQHF. For the CDR3, the DNA is TGTGCCAGTAGCATGGCCAAGGCGGAGGGGAGTGGCAATCAGCCCCAGCATTTT. The rearrangement joins TRBV19 to TRBJ1-5; a possible D gene is TRBD1 (5 bases). With 6 bases removed from V and 2 bases from J, the gap between germline ends came to 23 bases. Germline assignment: CDR1 LNHDA and CDR2 SQIVND (reference sequence). The CDR3 runs to 18 residues.

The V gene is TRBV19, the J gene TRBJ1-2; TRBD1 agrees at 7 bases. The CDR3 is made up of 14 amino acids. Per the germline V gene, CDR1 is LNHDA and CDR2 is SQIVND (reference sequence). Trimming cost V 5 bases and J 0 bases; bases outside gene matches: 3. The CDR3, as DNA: TGTGCCAGTAGTGGGGGGACAGCTAACTATGGCTACACCTTC. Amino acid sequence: CASSGGTANYGYTF. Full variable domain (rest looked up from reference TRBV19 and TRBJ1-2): DGGITQSPKYLFRKEGQNVTLSCEQNLNHDAMYWYRQDPGQGLRLIYYSQIVNDFQKGDIAEGYSVSREKKESFPLTVTSAQKNPTAFYLCASSGGTANYGYTFGSGTRLTVV.

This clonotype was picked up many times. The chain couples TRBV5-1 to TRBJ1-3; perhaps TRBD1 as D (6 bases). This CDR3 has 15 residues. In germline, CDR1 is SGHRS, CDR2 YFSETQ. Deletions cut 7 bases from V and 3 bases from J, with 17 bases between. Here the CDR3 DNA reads TGCGCCAGCCGCGTGTCGGGGACATTTGGAAACACCATATATTTT. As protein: CASRVSGTFGNTIYF.

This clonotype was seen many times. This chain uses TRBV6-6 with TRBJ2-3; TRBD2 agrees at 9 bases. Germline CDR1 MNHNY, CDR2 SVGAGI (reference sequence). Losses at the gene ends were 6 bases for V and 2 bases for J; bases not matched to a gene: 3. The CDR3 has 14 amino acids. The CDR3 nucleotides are TGTGCCAGCAGGAAGCGGGGGGCCACAGATACGCAGTATTTT. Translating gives CASRKRGATDTQYF.

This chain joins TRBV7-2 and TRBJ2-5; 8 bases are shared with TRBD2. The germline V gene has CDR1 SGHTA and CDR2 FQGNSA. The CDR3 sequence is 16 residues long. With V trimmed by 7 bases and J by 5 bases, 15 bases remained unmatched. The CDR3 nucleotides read TGTGCCAGCAAATTAGGGGTAGCGGGGAGGGATGAGACCCAGTACTTC. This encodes CASKLGVAGRDETQYF.

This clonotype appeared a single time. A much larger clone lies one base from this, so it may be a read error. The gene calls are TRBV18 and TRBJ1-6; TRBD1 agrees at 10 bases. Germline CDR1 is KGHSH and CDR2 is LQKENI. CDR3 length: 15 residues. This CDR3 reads CASSPGTGADSALHF. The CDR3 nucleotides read TGTGCCAGCTCACCAGGGACAGGGGCTGATTCAGCCCTCCACTTT.

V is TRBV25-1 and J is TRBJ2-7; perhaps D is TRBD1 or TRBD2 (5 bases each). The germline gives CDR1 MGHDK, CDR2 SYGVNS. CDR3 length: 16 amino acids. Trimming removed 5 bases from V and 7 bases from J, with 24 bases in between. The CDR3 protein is CASSSGFSRGRGEQYF. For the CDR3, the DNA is TGTGCCAGCAGTTCTGGGTTTAGCCGGGGACGGGGAGAGCAGTACTTC.

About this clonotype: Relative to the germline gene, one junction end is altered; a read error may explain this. The CDR3 loop is CASSLESQRGQGGETQYF. As DNA, the CDR3 is TGTGCCAGCAGCCTAGAGTCTCAAAGGGGGCAGGGAGGAGAGACCCAGTACTTC. This chain connects TRBV11-2 to TRBJ2-5; D is possibly TRBD1 (7 bases). CDR3 length: 18 residues. Germline CDR1 reads SGHAT; CDR2 reads FQNNGV.

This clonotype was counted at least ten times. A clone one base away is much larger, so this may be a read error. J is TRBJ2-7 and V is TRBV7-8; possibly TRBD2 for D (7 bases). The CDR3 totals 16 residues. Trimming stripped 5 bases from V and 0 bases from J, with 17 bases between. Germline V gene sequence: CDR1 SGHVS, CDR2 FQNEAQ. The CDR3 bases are TGTGCCAGCAGCCGAAACGGGGGGACACTCTCCTACGAGCAGTACTTC. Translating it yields CASSRNGGTLSYEQYF. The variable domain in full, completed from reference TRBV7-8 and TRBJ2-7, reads GAGVSQSPRYKVAKRGQDVALRCDPISGHVSLFWYQQALGQGPEFLTYFQNEAQLDKSGLPSDRFFAERPEGSVSTLKIQRTQQEDSAVYLCASSRNGGTLSYEQYFGPGTRLTVT.

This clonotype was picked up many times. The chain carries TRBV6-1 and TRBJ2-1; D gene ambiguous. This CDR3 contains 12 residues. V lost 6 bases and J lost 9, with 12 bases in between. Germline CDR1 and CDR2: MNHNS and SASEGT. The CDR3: CASSAKVTEQFF. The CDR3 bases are TGTGCCAGCAGCGCCAAGGTGACTGAGCAGTTCTTC.

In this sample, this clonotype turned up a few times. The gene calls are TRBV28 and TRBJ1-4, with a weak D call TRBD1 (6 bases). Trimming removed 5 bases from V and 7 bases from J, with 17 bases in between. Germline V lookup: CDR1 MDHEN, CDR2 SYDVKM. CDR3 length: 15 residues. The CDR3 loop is CASSPGQPPREKLFF. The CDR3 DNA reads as TGTGCCAGCAGTCCCGGACAGCCCCCTCGTGAAAAACTGTTTTTT.

Here the CDR3 DNA reads TGTGCCAGCAGCCTACCGACTAGCGATACAATGAGCACAGATACGCAGTATTTT. Amino acids: CASSLPTSDTMSTDTQYF. This chain connects TRBV5-4 to TRBJ2-3; 8 positions match TRBD2. J lost 0 bases, V lost 4 bases, and 13 bases had no gene match. The CDR3 is made up of 18 amino acids. Germline V gene lookup returns CDR1 SGHNT and CDR2 YYREEE (reference sequence).

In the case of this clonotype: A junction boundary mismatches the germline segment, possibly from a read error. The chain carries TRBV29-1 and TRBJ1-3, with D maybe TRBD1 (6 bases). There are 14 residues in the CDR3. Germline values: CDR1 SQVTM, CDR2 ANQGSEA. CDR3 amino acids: CSVVTGAGDNTLYF. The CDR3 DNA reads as TGCAGCGTCGTGACTGGGGCAGGGGATAACACCCTATATTTT.